The T cell receptor (beta chain) under discussion was sequenced for a study of T-cell reconstitution after alpha-beta-depleted transplantation in children (dated by TCRdb to 2015 to 2016). In the study overall: The study quantitatively tracked T-cell immune reconstitution after TCRalphabeta/CD19-depleted allogeneic hematopoietic cell transplantation in children using TCR repertoire profiling.

To prepare the library, PCR was applied. The run used an Illumina HiSeq 2500. Molecular barcoding was employed in the preparation of TCR libraries, with unique molecular identifiers being used to normalize TCRbeta repertoire quantification. Through fastp at Q25 and MiXCR, TCRdb rebuilt clones from the public reads, retaining in-frame beta chains. Rows are unified per CDR3 protein, each entry keeping the most common DNA and genes. The sample includes more than 250,000 distinct CDR3 sequences, with 9.9% observed a single time. In total, the top ten clones hold around a tenth of the sample. This clonotype appeared a few times. Its target antigen remains unknown. No much larger clonotype is one base removed from it; base qualities were not supplied. CDR1 DFQATT and CDR2 SNEGSKA were looked up in the germline V gene (reference sequence). Trimming accounts for 5 bases at V and 6 bases at J, while the number of junction bases matched to no gene is 9. CDR3 length: 15 amino acids, cysteine to phenylalanine. Of all the DNA, just the CDR3 is kept, 45 bases in frame from base 1.

This clonotype was sampled from a human donor who donated a stem cell graft to a child with SCID. The chain is encoded by TRBV20-1 joined to TRBJ2-7, and 14 junction bases match TRBD2. The sequencing here drew on PBMCs from the stem cell graft donor, taken from the stem cell graft. Read as DNA, the sequence is TGCAGTGCTGCACCGACTAGCGGGGGGGCCGCCGAGCAGTACTTC. It encodes CSAAPTSGGAAEQYF.